This T cell receptor beta chain was identified in a study of Graves' ophthalmopathy and Graves' hyperthyroidism. Study-wide points: A model built from 13 signatures distinguished ophthalmopathy from stable hyperthyroidism with about 90% sensitivity and 70% to 84% specificity. Blood contained most expanded thyroid clonotypes exceeding 0.001 frequency.

Amplification from RNA transcripts yielded the TCR beta CDR3 regions. HTBI primers primed a first-round RT-PCR, and a second-round multiplex PCR followed. TCRdb reprocessed the multiplex PCR reads with MiXCR, giving one entry per CDR3 protein. The table has about 400,000 distinct CDR3 sequences, roughly 21% seen once. CDR1 and CDR2 from the germline V gene are LGHDT and YNNKEL (reference sequence). CDR3 length: 15 amino acids. V was cut by 3 bases and J by 0 bases, with 9 bases left in between. Orbital computed tomography, together with clinical symptoms, serum thyroxine, TRAb and thyroid ultrasound, was used for diagnosis. A word on this clonotype: Antigen unknown.

The chain combines TRBV3-1 with TRBJ1-3; D unresolved. The sequence came from a woman between 18 and 29 years old with stable Graves' hyperthyroidism. Input material: peripheral blood. In DNA form, the CDR3 reads TGTGCCAGCAGCCAGCGGGCCAGCTCTGGAAACACCATATATTTT. Its protein product is CASSQRASSGNTIYF.